The sequence of this T cell receptor (beta chain) was determined in a study of Graves' ophthalmopathy and Graves' hyperthyroidism. Uncontrolled infections, other autoimmune diseases, pregnancy or lactation barred patients from enrollment. Out of around 10 ml of fresh peripheral blood, PBMCs were obtained. Amplified material comprised TCR beta CDR3 regions derived from RNA transcripts. An opening RT-PCR round employed HTBI primers and preceded a second-round multiplex PCR. TCRdb re-derived calls from the multiplex PCR reads in MiXCR, one entry per CDR3 protein. This table holds around 670,000 distinct CDR3 sequences, 40% found once. Sample: peripheral blood. The origin of this receptor is an adult man with Graves' ophthalmopathy.

Here the CDR3 reads CASSSPKVYDTGELFF. As DNA, the CDR3 is TGTGCCAGCAGCTCCCCGAAGGTGTACGACACCGGGGAGCTGTTTTTT. The V gene is TRBV19, the J gene TRBJ2-2; D is uncertain. V lost 9 bases to trimming and J lost 3 bases, with 20 bases between them. The V gene's germline CDR1 is LNHDA and CDR2 SQIVND (reference sequence). The CDR3 sequence is 16 residues long.